This T cell receptor beta chain was found in a study of CD8 T cells in ankylosing spondylitis. The study, taken as a whole, reports: The study identified a TCR beta motif of 7 or 8 highly homologous variants that appeared characteristic of ankylosing spondylitis blood.

This clonotype was observed at least ten times. Its target is unknown. The germline V gene encodes CDR1 GTSNPN and CDR2 SVGIG (reference sequence). Trimming stripped 2 bases from V and 6 bases from J, with 13 bases between. CDR3 length equals 13 residues. By quantitative 5'-RACE with molecular barcodes, the TCR beta libraries were made. TCRdb passed the 5' RACE reads through MiXCR, listing each CDR3 protein once. Of about 150,000 distinct CDR3 sequences listed, about an eighth are singletons. The clonotype comes from a female donor with ankylosing spondylitis or in good health (not recorded which). Sequencing used blood, either unsorted or a sorted T cell fraction (not recorded which). This sequence joins TRBV30 and TRBJ1-1; D perhaps matches TRBD1 (6 bases). In DNA form, the CDR3 reads TGTGCCTGGAGTACACAGGGAAATTCTGAAGCTTTCTTT. It encodes CAWSTQGNSEAFF.